This is a list of T cell receptor beta chains from one sample in a study of cytomegalovirus exposure and HLA in healthy donors. The assay was immunoSEQ multiplex PCR, and TCRdb's table has in-frame clones only and misses some. The data contain some 130,000 clones, roughly 72% of them singletons. The source material was PBMCs. Receptor source: a male donor in good health and CMV-seronegative. Both conserved end residues are part of each CDR3. The D gene is left open where the match is weak. Clone size is given for some rows only: seen once, a few or many times, or a class if the clone is expanded.

j_call	v_call	clone_size	d_call	cdr3_aa	cdr3_nt
TRBJ2-7	TRBV7-9	.	.	CASSLLSGGNSYEQYF	TGTGCCAGCAGCTTATTGAGTGGGGGCAACTCCTACGAGCAGTACTTC
TRBJ1-1	TRBV27	few	.	CASSWSRGATEAFF	TGTGCCAGCAGTTGGAGCAGGGGCGCTACTGAAGCTTTCTTT
TRBJ1-2	TRBV7-2	few	.	CASSPLAGYTF	TGTGCCAGCAGCCCACTTGCGGGCTACACCTTC
TRBJ2-2	TRBV9	.	.	CASSVSPTGNTGELFF	TGTGCCAGCAGCGTCTCCCCGACAGGGAACACCGGGGAGCTGTTTTTT
TRBJ2-5	TRBV30	few	TRBD2	CAWSDKTGLAGLWTQYF	TGTGCCTGGAGTGATAAGACGGGACTAGCGGGGCTTTGGACCCAGTACTTC
TRBJ1-4	TRBV9	.	.	CASSKGAGTRGATNEKLFF	TGTGCCAGCAGCAAAGGAGCCGGGACCCGGGGGGCAACTAATGAAAAACTGTTTTTT
TRBJ1-3	TRBV29-1	.	TRBD1	CSVEWGDRGPGNTIYF	TGCAGCGTTGAATGGGGGGACAGGGGGCCCGGAAACACCATATATTTT
TRBJ1-4	TRBV2	.	.	CASLGAVNEKLFF	TGTGCCAGCCTAGGGGCAGTGAATGAAAAACTGTTTTTT
TRBJ1-3	TRBV4-1	few	.	CASSQSVSGNTIYF	TGCGCCAGCAGCCAAAGCGTATCTGGAAACACCATATATTTT
TRBJ2-7	TRBV21-1	few	.	CASSLLGGLGSYEQYF	TGTGCCAGCAGCCTCTTGGGGGGACTAGGCTCCTACGAGCAGTACTTC
TRBJ1-2	TRBV6-5	few	.	CASSYGAGLGYGYTF	TGTGCCAGCAGTTACGGAGCGGGATTGGGTTATGGCTACACCTTC
TRBJ2-2	TRBV7-6	.	.	CASSLDGTGELFF	TGTGCCAGCAGCTTAGACGGGACCGGGGAGCTGTTTTTT
TRBJ2-5	TRBV7-2	.	TRBD1	CASSSRTGAQTQYF	TGTGCCAGCAGCTCTCGGACAGGGGCGCAGACCCAGTACTTC
TRBJ1-5	TRBV4-2	few	TRBD1	CASSQPGQGAGQPQHF	TGTGCCAGCAGCCAACCAGGACAGGGGGCTGGTCAGCCCCAGCATTTT
TRBJ1-2	TRBV28	.	.	CASTGIYGYTF	TGTGCCAGCACAGGGATCTATGGCTACACCTTC
TRBJ2-5	TRBV7-9	.	TRBD2	CASSLGLAVEETQYF	TGTGCCAGCAGCCTCGGACTAGCGGTAGAAGAGACCCAGTACTTC
TRBJ2-5	TRBV9	.	TRBD2	CASSETSGTMETQYF	TGTGCCAGCAGCGAGACTTCCGGGACTATGGAGACCCAGTACTTC
TRBJ1-5	TRBV28	.	.	CASRTPRTPNQPQHF	TGTGCCAGCAGAACTCCCCGGACACCAAATCAGCCCCAGCATTTT
TRBJ2-5	TRBV7-2	once	.	CASSSRQGGTQYF	TGTGCCAGCAGCAGCAGACAGGGAGGGACCCAGTACTTC
TRBJ2-5	TRBV10-3	.	TRBD1	CAISESPTGTETQYF	TGTGCCATCAGTGAGTCCCCGACAGGGACGGAGACCCAGTACTTC
TRBJ2-1	TRBV7-2	.	.	CASSPGTTLGGEQFF	TGTGCCAGCAGTCCCGGGACTACGCTTGGGGGCGAGCAGTTCTTC
TRBJ1-2	TRBV28	few	TRBD1	CASRAWDRGDSGYTF	TGTGCCAGCAGGGCGTGGGACAGGGGAGACAGTGGCTACACCTTC
TRBJ2-7	TRBV5-1	.	TRBD2	CASSLASSGSSYEQYF	TGCGCCAGCAGCTTGGCCTCTAGCGGGAGCTCCTACGAGCAGTACTTC
TRBJ2-5	TRBV7-2	.	.	CASSLGTVQEQYF	TGTGCCAGCAGCTTAGGGACAGTACAGGAGCAGTACTTC
TRBJ2-7	TRBV7-8	.	.	CASNPQGGARGKYEQYF	TGTGCCAGCAACCCCCAGGGGGGTGCCCGGGGGAAATACGAGCAGTACTTC
TRBJ2-7	TRBV2	.	TRBD1	CASISGTGVSYEQYF	TGTGCCAGCATCTCCGGGACAGGGGTCTCCTACGAGCAGTACTTC
TRBJ2-7	TRBV7-2	.	TRBD2	CASSLVPSGGYYEQYF	TGTGCCAGCAGCTTAGTCCCTAGCGGGGGCTACTACGAGCAGTACTTC
TRBJ2-7	TRBV29-1	.	TRBD1	CSVRQGSYEQYF	TGCAGCGTTCGACAGGGGTCGTACGAGCAGTACTTC
TRBJ1-1	TRBV18	.	.	CASSGTPNTEAFF	TGTGCCAGCTCTGGGACACCCAACACTGAAGCTTTCTTT
TRBJ2-3	TRBV25-1	once	TRBD1	CASSEMTQGATDTQYF	TGTGCCAGCAGTGAAATGACACAGGGGGCGACAGATACGCAGTATTTT
TRBJ1-2	TRBV7-2	.	.	CASSFSGPSAYGYTF	TGTGCCAGCAGCTTCTCTGGCCCTAGTGCCTATGGCTACACCTTC
TRBJ2-7	TRBV6-5	.	.	CASVGVAFTYEQYF	TGTGCCAGCGTGGGTGTAGCCTTTACCTACGAGCAGTACTTC
TRBJ1-1	TRBV19	.	.	CASTGSGWTEAFF	TGTGCCAGTACAGGTTCGGGGTGGACTGAAGCTTTCTTT
TRBJ2-7	TRBV9	few	.	CASSVAGGTYEQYF	TGTGCCAGCAGCGTAGCCGGCGGAACCTACGAGCAGTACTTC
TRBJ2-3	TRBV28	.	TRBD2	CASSSLAGDADTQYF	TGTGCCAGCAGTTCACTAGCGGGGGATGCAGATACGCAGTATTTT
TRBJ2-1	TRBV19	.	.	CASQPGLTYNEQFF	TGTGCCAGTCAGCCAGGCCTAACCTACAATGAGCAGTTCTTC
TRBJ2-7	TRBV21-1	few	.	CASSKAIRDRFYEQYF	TGTGCCAGCAGCAAAGCTATCCGGGACAGGTTCTACGAGCAGTACTTC
TRBJ2-7	TRBV2	.	TRBD1	CASSELGQGAYEQYF	TGTGCCAGCAGTGAATTGGGGCAGGGGGCGTACGAGCAGTACTTC
TRBJ2-2	TRBV4-1	.	.	CASSQVQGFGTGELFF	TGCGCCAGCAGCCAAGTCCAGGGTTTCGGGACCGGGGAGCTGTTTTTT
TRBJ2-7	TRBV11-2	.	TRBD2	CASSRRWRGDIYEQYF	TGTGCCAGCAGCCGTAGGTGGCGGGGGGATATCTACGAGCAGTACTTC
TRBJ1-2	TRBV5-3	few	TRBD1	CARSQGGTGGYGYTF	TGTGCCAGAAGCCAAGGTGGGACAGGGGGTTATGGCTACACCTTC
TRBJ2-7	TRBV9	.	TRBD1	CASSVGQVTGYNSEQYF	TGTGCCAGCAGCGTGGGCCAAGTGACAGGGTACAACAGCGAGCAGTACTTC
TRBJ1-2	TRBV2	.	TRBD1	CASSPQQGYGYTF	TGTGCCAGCAGTCCTCAACAGGGGTATGGCTACACCTTC
TRBJ2-7	TRBV7-8	few	.	CASSILYEQYF	TGTGCCAGCAGCATACTCTACGAGCAGTACTTC
TRBJ2-2	TRBV6-5	.	TRBD1	CASSRTGGWAGELFF	TGTGCCAGCAGTCGGACAGGGGGCTGGGCCGGGGAGCTGTTTTTT
TRBJ1-2	TRBV5-5	.	.	CASSSVTGGYGYTF	TGTGCCAGCAGCTCCGTCACCGGGGGGTATGGCTACACCTTC
TRBJ2-3	TRBV10-1	.	.	CASSEPSLHISQYF	TGCGCCAGCAGTGAGCCGAGCCTGCATATTTCGCAGTATTTT
TRBJ2-7	TRBV7-2	once	TRBD1	CASSLVVGTGIEQYF	TGTGCCAGCAGCTTAGTAGTTGGGACAGGGATCGAGCAGTACTTC
TRBJ2-1	TRBV7-2	.	.	CASGGRPYNEQFF	TGTGCCAGCGGCGGAAGACCCTACAATGAGCAGTTCTTC
TRBJ1-2	TRBV19	.	.	CASSIIGGYGYTF	TGTGCCAGTAGTATTATTGGCGGCTATGGCTACACCTTC
TRBJ1-1	TRBV29-1	.	TRBD1	CSVDRGTEAFF	TGCAGCGTGGACAGGGGCACTGAAGCTTTCTTT
TRBJ2-7	TRBV28	.	.	CASSRGMHHEQYF	TGTGCCAGCAGTCGCGGGATGCACCACGAGCAGTACTTC
TRBJ2-1	TRBV27	.	TRBD1	CASSLLGFRGTYNEQFF	TGTGCCAGCAGTTTGCTGGGGTTCAGGGGGACGTACAATGAGCAGTTCTTC
TRBJ2-2	TRBV11-3	.	TRBD1	CASSSPGQGTGELFF	TGTGCCAGCAGCTCGCCGGGACAGGGGACCGGGGAGCTGTTTTTT
TRBJ2-4	TRBV19	.	TRBD2	CASSIVLGTSGIQYF	TGTGCCAGTAGTATAGTCCTAGGGACTAGCGGGATTCAGTACTTC
TRBJ1-4	TRBV7-6	once	TRBD1	CASSSSRGRNEKLFF	TGTGCCAGCAGCAGCAGCAGGGGGCGGAATGAAAAACTGTTTTTT
TRBJ2-5	TRBV4-1	.	TRBD2	CASSQVGPGLEMGTQYF	TGCGCCAGCAGCCAAGTGGGGCCGGGACTAGAAATGGGGACCCAGTACTTC
TRBJ1-4	TRBV5-1	once	TRBD1	CASSLAGQENEKLFF	TGCGCCAGCAGCTTGGCGGGACAGGAAAATGAAAAACTGTTTTTT
TRBJ2-1	TRBV15	few	TRBD2	CATSGGRDYNEQFF	TGTGCCACCAGCGGCGGGAGGGACTACAATGAGCAGTTCTTC